One and the same sample provided the 20 T cell receptor beta chains below, sequenced in a study of blood T cell repertoires in COVID-19. Profiled with immunoSEQ multiplex PCR; TCRdb holds only in-frame clones, not every one. The table has roughly 240,000 clones, approximately 85% seen once. Sequenced: PBMCs or T cells enriched from blood (not recorded which). These receptors all come from a woman between 45 and 60 years old who had recovered from COVID-19.

In its sample, this clone was seen once. This rearrangement joins TRBV11-2 to TRBJ1-2; possibly TRBD1 for D (5 bases). Germline loops: CDR1 SGHAT, CDR2 FQNNGV. This CDR3 comprises 15 residues. Deletions cut 1 base from V and 8 bases from J, with 17 bases between. The CDR3 is CASSLGRAGVDGYTF. The CDR3 DNA reads as TGTGCCAGCAGCTTAGGCAGAGCGGGGGTCGACGGCTACACCTTC.

A few counts support this clone. This chain links TRBV28 with TRBJ2-7; D is undetermined. The CDR3 runs to 12 residues. Germline V gene data show CDR1 as MDHEN and CDR2 as SYDVKM. V was clipped by 7 bases and J by 2 bases, with 9 bases between them. The CDR3 here is CASTTSTYEQYF. The CDR3 coding sequence is TGTGCCAGCACCACCAGTACCTACGAGCAGTACTTC.

A few counts support this clone. V gene TRBV29-1 combines with J gene TRBJ2-7; 8 bases map to TRBD1. The length of the CDR3 is 12 residues. The J segment lost 6 bases and the V segment lost 7 bases, leaving 8 bases of the junction unmatched. CDR1 and CDR2 from the germline V gene are SQVTM and ANQGSEA. The CDR3, as DNA: TGCAGCGGGGGGACAGGTGGTTCCGAGCAGTACTTC. Protein product: CSGGTGGSEQYF.

This clone was counted a few times. The genes are TRBV3-1 (or the pseudogene TRBV3-2) and TRBJ2-3; no definite D call. Trimming shortened V by 1 base and J by 6 bases, and 11 bases separated the two germline ends. The CDR3 consists of 14 residues. Per the germline V gene, CDR1 is LGHDT and CDR2 is YNNKEL (reference sequence). As DNA, the CDR3 is TGTGCCAGCAGCCAAGTCACCGCGAGGGATACGCAGTATTTT. Protein sequence: CASSQVTARDTQYF.

This chain links TRBV19 with TRBJ2-1; 9 positions agree with TRBD2. The germline gives CDR1 LNHDA, CDR2 SQIVND (reference sequence). V shed 8 bases, J shed 6 bases, and the junction held 8 bases outside the gene matches. The CDR3 runs to 14 residues. CDR3 loop: CASGGRATSNEQFF. The DNA for the CDR3 is TGTGCCAGTGGCGGGAGGGCCACCAGCAATGAGCAGTTCTTC.

CDR3 loop: CASSLGLGVAKNIQYF. The CDR3 DNA follows: TGTGCCAGCAGCTTAGGATTGGGAGTGGCCAAAAACATTCAGTACTTC. This chain connects TRBV7-9 to TRBJ2-4, with a tentative D call TRBD2 (5 bases). From germline, CDR1 is SEHNR and CDR2 FQNEAQ (reference sequence). V was cut by 1 base and J by 1 base, with 11 bases left in between. This CDR3 is built from 16 residues. The full variable domain, rest sourced from reference TRBV7-9 and TRBJ2-4, is DTGVSQNPRHKITKRGQNVTFRCDPISEHNRLYWYRQTLGQGPEFLTYFQNEAQLEKSRLLSDRFSAERPKGSFSTLEIQRTEQGDSAMYLCASSLGLGVAKNIQYFGAGTRLSVL.

The genes are TRBV4-3 and TRBJ2-7; D is undetermined. The CDR3 spans 14 residues. Germline V gene lookup returns CDR1 LGHNA and CDR2 YSLEER. V lost 0 bases, J lost 7 bases, and 13 bases lay in between. CDR3 amino acids: CASSQEAGPGEQYF. CDR3 DNA sequence: TGCGCCAGCAGCCAAGAAGCCGGCCCCGGGGAGCAGTACTTC.

The V call is TRBV27, the J call TRBJ2-7; maybe TRBD2 (6 bases). V gave up 7 bases and J gave up 1 base, with 17 bases separating them. This CDR3 region has 15 residues. Germline assignment: CDR1 MNHEY and CDR2 SMNVEV (reference sequence). The CDR3 DNA is TGTGCCAGCACTTCATTAGGGGCGGGATCCTACGAGCAGTACTTC. Amino acid sequence: CASTSLGAGSYEQYF.

V usage is TRBV27 and J usage is TRBJ2-3; 9 bases are shared with TRBD1. Trimming removed 4 bases from V and 6 bases from J; junction bases left unmatched: 11. The germline gives CDR1 MNHEY, CDR2 SMNVEV (reference sequence). The length of the CDR3 is 16 residues. This CDR3 reads CASSSPGQGARDTQYF. The DNA of the CDR3 is TGTGCCAGCAGTTCACCGGGACAGGGAGCTAGGGATACGCAGTATTTT.

The chain combines TRBV18 with TRBJ1-5, with D maybe TRBD1 (6 bases). Per germline, CDR1 KGHSH and CDR2 LQKENI. V was pared by 6 bases and J by 3 bases, with 18 bases between. The CDR3 covers 16 residues. The CDR3 sequence is CASSVGGAPFNQPQHF. The CDR3 DNA sequence: TGTGCCAGCTCTGTAGGGGGGGCTCCTTTCAATCAGCCCCAGCATTTT.

This clone turned up a few times. This chain connects TRBV28 to TRBJ2-3; D is undetermined. CDR1 is MDHEN and CDR2 is SYDVKM in the germline V gene. The CDR3 covers 13 residues. Between the trimmed V and J ends, which lost 3 bases and 0 bases, there was a span of 4 bases. The CDR3 loop is CASSFGSTDTQYF. DNA of the CDR3: TGTGCCAGCAGTTTCGGTAGCACAGATACGCAGTATTTT. Complete variable domain (other parts from reference TRBV28 and TRBJ2-3): DVKVTQSSRYLVKRTGEKVFLECVQDMDHENMFWYRQDPGLGLRLIYFSYDVKMKEKGDIPEGYSVSREKKERFSLILESASTNQTSMYLCASSFGSTDTQYFGPGTRLTVL.

The chain recombines TRBV6-2 or TRBV6-3 with TRBJ1-4; tentatively, D is TRBD1 (6 bases). Trimming pared 6 bases from V and 5 bases from J, leaving 16 bases between. The germline CDR1 and CDR2 sequences are MNHEY and SVGEGT. CDR3 length equals 15 residues. The CDR3 sequence is CASSTGLLENEKLFF. The CDR3 DNA sequence: TGTGCCAGCAGCACAGGGCTCCTAGAAAATGAAAAACTGTTTTTT.

This rearrangement joins TRBV7-9 to TRBJ1-6, with D unclear. Trimming shortened V by 5 bases and J by 9 bases, and 11 bases separated the two germline ends. Germline loops: CDR1 SEHNR, CDR2 FQNEAQ (reference sequence). The CDR3 spans 13 residues. The CDR3 region is CASSPGMSSPLHF. Here the CDR3 DNA reads TGTGCCAGCAGCCCGGGGATGAGTTCACCCCTCCACTTT.

V gene TRBV7-6 combines with J gene TRBJ2-5; 7 bases align to TRBD2. Germline CDR1 and CDR2: SGHVS and FNYEAQ. This CDR3 region has 15 residues. Trimming at V came to 5 bases and at J to 4 bases, leaving 10 bases not matched to a gene. The CDR3 DNA reads TGTGCCAGCAGCCGCTGGGCGGGGGATACAGAGACCCAGTACTTC. This codes for CASSRWAGDTETQYF.

The rearrangement links TRBV7-8 to TRBJ1-5; a possible D gene is TRBD1 (6 bases). The V end lost 3 bases, the J end lost 4 bases, and 13 bases lay between the germline ends. The germline gives CDR1 SGHVS, CDR2 FQNEAQ. This CDR3 comprises 15 residues. The CDR3 loop reads CASSLYGGQNQPQHF. The CDR3 DNA is TGTGCCAGCAGCTTGTATGGGGGACAAAATCAGCCCCAGCATTTT.

V usage is TRBV3-1 (or the pseudogene TRBV3-2) and J usage is TRBJ1-1; no clear D. CDR1 is LGHDT, CDR2 YNNKEL, per germline (reference sequence). This CDR3 region has 13 residues. The V end was cut by 4 bases, the J end by 1 base, with 7 bases between. The CDR3 nucleotides are TGTGCCAGCAGCCGATATAGGAACACTGAAGCTTTCTTT. Translating gives CASSRYRNTEAFF.

The genes are TRBV3-1 (or the pseudogene TRBV3-2) and TRBJ2-1; the D gene is possibly TRBD2 (5 bases). The germline gives CDR1 LGHDT, CDR2 YNNKEL (reference sequence). The CDR3 spans 14 residues. Trimming removed 2 bases from V and 5 bases from J, with 10 bases in between. CDR3 bases: TGTGCCAGCAGCCAACTAGTCGGGAACAATGAGCAGTTCTTC. Protein sequence: CASSQLVGNNEQFF.

The V gene is TRBV28, the J gene TRBJ1-4; 11 bases are shared with TRBD1. Unmatched junction bases numbered 5, after V lost 4 bases and J lost 7 bases. The CDR3 spans 15 residues. Per germline, CDR1 MDHEN and CDR2 SYDVKM. The CDR3 protein is CASSSWDRGGEKLFF. CDR3 DNA: TGTGCCAGCAGTTCCTGGGACAGGGGGGGTGAAAAACTGTTTTTT.

The V call is TRBV27, the J call TRBJ2-3; 9 bases align to TRBD2. Germline values: CDR1 MNHEY, CDR2 SMNVEV (reference sequence). Germline trimming cut 6 bases from V and 2 bases from J; bases unmatched to any gene: 9. This CDR3 has 16 amino acids. This CDR3 reads CASRSSGGLPTDTQYF. CDR3 in DNA: TGTGCCAGCAGGTCCAGCGGGGGGCTACCCACAGATACGCAGTATTTT.

The V call is TRBV24-1, the J call TRBJ2-7; 9 bases are shared with TRBD1. CDR3 length equals 15 residues. CDR1 KGHDR and CDR2 SFDVKD come from the germline V gene. Trimming at V came to 2 bases and at J to 2 bases, leaving 3 bases not matched to a gene. The DNA for the CDR3 is TGTGCCACCAGTGATTCGGGACAGGGTGCCTACGAGCAGTACTTC. It codes for CATSDSGQGAYEQYF.